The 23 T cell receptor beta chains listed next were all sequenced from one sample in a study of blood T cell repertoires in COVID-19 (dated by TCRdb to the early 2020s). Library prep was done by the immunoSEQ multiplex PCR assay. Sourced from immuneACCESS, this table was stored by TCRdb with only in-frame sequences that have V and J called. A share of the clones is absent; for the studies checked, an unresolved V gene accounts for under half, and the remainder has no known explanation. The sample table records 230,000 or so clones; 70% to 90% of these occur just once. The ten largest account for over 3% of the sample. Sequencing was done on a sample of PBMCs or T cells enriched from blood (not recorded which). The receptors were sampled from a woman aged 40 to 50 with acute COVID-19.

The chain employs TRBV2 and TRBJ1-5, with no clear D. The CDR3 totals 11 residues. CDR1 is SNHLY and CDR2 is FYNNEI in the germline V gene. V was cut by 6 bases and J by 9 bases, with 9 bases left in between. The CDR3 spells CASREPGPQHF. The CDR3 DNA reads TGTGCCAGCAGGGAGCCTGGGCCCCAGCATTTT.

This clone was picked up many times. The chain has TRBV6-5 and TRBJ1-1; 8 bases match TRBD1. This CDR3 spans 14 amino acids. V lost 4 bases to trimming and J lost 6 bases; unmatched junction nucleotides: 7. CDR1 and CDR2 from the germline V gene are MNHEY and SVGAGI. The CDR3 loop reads CASSSQGAFSEAFF. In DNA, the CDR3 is TGTGCCAGCAGTTCTCAGGGGGCGTTCTCTGAAGCTTTCTTT.

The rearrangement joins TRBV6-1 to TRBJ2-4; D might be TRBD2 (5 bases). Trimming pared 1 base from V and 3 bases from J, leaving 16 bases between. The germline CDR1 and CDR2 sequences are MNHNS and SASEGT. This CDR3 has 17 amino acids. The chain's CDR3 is CASSEVGGTSGKNIQYF. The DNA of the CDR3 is TGTGCCAGCAGTGAAGTTGGAGGTACGTCGGGCAAAAACATTCAGTACTTC.

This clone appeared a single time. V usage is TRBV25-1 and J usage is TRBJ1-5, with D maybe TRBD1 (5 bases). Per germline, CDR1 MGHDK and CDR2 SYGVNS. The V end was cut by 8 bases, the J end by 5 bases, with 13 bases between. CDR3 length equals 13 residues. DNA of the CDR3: TGTGCCAGCCGGGCCACGGGGGATCAGCCCCAGCATTTT. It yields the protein CASRATGDQPQHF.

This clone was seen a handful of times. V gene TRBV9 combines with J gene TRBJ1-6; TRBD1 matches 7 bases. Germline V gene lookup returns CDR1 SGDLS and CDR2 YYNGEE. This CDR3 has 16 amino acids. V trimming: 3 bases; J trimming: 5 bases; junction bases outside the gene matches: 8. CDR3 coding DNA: TGTGCCAGCAGCGCACCTAACAGGGGTAATAATTCACCCCTCCACTTT. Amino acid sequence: CASSAPNRGNNSPLHF.

The CDR3 nucleotides are TGTGCCAGCAGTTTATATGGGACAGGGCTCGGAAACACCATATATTTT. Translated: CASSLYGTGLGNTIYF. The chain couples TRBV28 to TRBJ1-3; 9 bases agree with TRBD1. Germline V lookup: CDR1 MDHEN, CDR2 SYDVKM. The V gene end was trimmed by 1 base and the J gene end by 4 bases; junction bases not matched to a gene: 5. This CDR3 is 16 amino acids long.

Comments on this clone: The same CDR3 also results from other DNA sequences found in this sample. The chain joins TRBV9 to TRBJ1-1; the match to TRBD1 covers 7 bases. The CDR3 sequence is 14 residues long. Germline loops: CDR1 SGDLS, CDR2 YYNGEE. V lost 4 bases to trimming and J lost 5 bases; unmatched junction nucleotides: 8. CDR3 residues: CASSPRQGDTEAFF. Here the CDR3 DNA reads TGTGCCAGCAGCCCCAGACAGGGAGATACTGAAGCTTTCTTT.

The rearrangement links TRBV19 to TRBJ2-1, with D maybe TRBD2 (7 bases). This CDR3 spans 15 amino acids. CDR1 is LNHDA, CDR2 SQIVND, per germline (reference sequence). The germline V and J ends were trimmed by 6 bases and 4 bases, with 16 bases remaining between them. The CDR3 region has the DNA TGTGCCAGTAGAGTCCGAGGGGGGGATTACAATGAGCAGTTCTTC. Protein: CASRVRGGDYNEQFF.

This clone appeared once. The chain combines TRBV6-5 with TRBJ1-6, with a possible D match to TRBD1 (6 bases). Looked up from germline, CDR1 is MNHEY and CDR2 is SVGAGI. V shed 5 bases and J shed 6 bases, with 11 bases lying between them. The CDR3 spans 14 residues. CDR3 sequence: CASSRGSSNSPLHF. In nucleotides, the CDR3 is TGTGCCAGCAGTAGGGGGTCATCTAATTCACCCCTCCACTTT.

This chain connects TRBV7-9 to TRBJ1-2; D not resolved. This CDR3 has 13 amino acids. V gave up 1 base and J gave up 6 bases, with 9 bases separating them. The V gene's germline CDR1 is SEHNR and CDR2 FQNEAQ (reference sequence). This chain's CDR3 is CASSLGRPDGYTF. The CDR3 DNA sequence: TGTGCCAGCAGCTTAGGCAGGCCAGATGGCTACACCTTC.

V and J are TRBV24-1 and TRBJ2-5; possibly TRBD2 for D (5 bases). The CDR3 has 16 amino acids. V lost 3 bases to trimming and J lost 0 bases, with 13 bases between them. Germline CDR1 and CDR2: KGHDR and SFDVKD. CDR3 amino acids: CATSDPRVGNQETQYF. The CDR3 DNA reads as TGTGCCACCAGTGATCCGAGGGTAGGGAACCAAGAGACCCAGTACTTC.

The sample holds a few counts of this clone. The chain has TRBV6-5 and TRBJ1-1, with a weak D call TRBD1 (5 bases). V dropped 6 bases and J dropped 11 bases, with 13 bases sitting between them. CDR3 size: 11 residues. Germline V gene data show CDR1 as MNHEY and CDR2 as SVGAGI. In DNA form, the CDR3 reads TGTGCCAGCAGGGGGCTGGATGGGGCTTTCTTT. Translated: CASRGLDGAFF.

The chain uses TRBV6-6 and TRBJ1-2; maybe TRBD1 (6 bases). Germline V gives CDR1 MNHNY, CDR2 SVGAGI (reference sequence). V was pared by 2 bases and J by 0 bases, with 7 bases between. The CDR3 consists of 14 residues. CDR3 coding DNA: TGTGCCAGCAGTTACGACAGGACTAACTATGGCTACACCTTC. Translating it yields CASSYDRTNYGYTF.

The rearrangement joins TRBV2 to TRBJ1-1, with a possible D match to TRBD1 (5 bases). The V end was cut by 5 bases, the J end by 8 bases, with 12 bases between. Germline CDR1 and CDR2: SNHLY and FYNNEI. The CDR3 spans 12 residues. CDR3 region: CASSKGLLEAFF. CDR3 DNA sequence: TGTGCCAGCAGTAAGGGGCTACTAGAAGCTTTCTTT.

CDR3 in amino acids: CASSLGRAGTDTQYF. CDR3 DNA: TGCGCCAGCAGCTTGGGCAGGGCCGGCACAGATACGCAGTATTTT. This sequence joins TRBV5-1 and TRBJ2-3; D perhaps matches TRBD1 (5 bases). Trimming removed 0 bases at V and 1 base at J, with 9 bases between. The CDR3 length is 15 residues. From germline, CDR1 is SGHRS and CDR2 YFSETQ.

The DNA of the CDR3 is TGTGCCAGCAGCTCCTCGAGACAGGGTTTTGAAAAACTGTTTTTT. Its translation is CASSSSRQGFEKLFF. The rearrangement links TRBV6-2 or TRBV6-3 to TRBJ1-4, with 7 nucleotides matching TRBD1. J was trimmed by 7 bases and V by 6 bases; bases with no gene match: 11. CDR3 size: 15 residues. Germline V gene sequence: CDR1 MNHEY, CDR2 SVGEGT.

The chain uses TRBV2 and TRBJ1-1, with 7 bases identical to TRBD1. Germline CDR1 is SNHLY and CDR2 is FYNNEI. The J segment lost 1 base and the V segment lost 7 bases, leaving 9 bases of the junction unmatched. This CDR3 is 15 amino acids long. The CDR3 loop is CASTVTRGENTEAFF. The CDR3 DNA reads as TGTGCCAGCACTGTAACCAGGGGGGAGAACACTGAAGCTTTCTTT.

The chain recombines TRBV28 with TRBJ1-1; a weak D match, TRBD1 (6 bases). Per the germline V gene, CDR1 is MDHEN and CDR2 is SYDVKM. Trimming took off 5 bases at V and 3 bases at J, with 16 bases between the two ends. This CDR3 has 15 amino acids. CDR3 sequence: CASSTEQGVYTEAFF. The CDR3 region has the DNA TGTGCCAGCAGTACTGAACAGGGTGTCTACACTGAAGCTTTCTTT.

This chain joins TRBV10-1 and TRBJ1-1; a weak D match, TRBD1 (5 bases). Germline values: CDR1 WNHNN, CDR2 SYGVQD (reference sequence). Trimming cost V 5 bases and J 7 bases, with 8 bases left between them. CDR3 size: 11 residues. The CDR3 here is CASSRGSEAFF. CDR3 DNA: TGCGCCAGCAGTCGGGGGAGTGAAGCTTTCTTT.

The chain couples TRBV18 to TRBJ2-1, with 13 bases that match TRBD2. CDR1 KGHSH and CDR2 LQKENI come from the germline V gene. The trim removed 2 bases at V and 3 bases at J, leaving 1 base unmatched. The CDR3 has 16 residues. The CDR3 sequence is CASSPWTSGGYNEQFF. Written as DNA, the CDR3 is TGTGCCAGCTCACCATGGACTAGCGGGGGCTACAATGAGCAGTTCTTC.

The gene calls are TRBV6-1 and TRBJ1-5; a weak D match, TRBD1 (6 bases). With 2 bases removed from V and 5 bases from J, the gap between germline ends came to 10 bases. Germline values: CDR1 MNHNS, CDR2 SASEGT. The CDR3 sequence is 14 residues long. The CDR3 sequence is CASSESAGDQPQHF. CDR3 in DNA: TGTGCCAGCAGTGAATCAGCAGGGGATCAGCCCCAGCATTTT.

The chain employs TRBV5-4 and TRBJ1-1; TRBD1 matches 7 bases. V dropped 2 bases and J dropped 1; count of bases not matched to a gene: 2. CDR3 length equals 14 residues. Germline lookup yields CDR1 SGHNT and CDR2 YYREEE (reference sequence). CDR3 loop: CASSLGGQNTEAFF. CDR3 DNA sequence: TGTGCCAGCAGCTTAGGGGGCCAGAACACTGAAGCTTTCTTT.

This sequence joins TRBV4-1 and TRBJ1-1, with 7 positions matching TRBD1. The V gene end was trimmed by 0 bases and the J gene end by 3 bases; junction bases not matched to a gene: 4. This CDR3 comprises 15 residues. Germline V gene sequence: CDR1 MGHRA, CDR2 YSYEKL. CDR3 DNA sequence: TGCGCCAGCAGCCAAGATGATACAGGGGACACTGAAGCTTTCTTT. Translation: CASSQDDTGDTEAFF.